The 21 T cell receptor beta chains presented below share a single source sample, sequenced in a study of glioma-infiltrating T cells. Amplification of TCR alpha and beta CDR3 regions from RNA used iRepertoire nested multiplex PCR. TCRdb ran MiXCR on the multiplex PCR reads and lists one entry per CDR3 protein. The sample records 150,000 to 200,000 distinct CDR3 sequences, about 40% being singletons. Material: glioma tissue, nonneoplastic brain tissue, or PBMCs (not recorded which). These receptors were collected from a human donor with low-grade glioma or glioblastoma, undergoing nonglioma brain surgery, or in good health (not recorded which).

The V and J genes are TRBV4-1 and TRBJ2-7; D possibly uses TRBD1 or TRBD2 (5 bases each). Germline CDR1 is MGHRA and CDR2 is YSYEKL. Trimming took 3 bases from V and 3 from J, leaving 9 bases between them. The CDR3 totals 13 residues. CDR3 DNA sequence: TGCGCCAGCAGCCAGGGGACGAGCTACGAGCAGTACTTC. It codes for CASSQGTSYEQYF.

As for this clonotype: Just one base apart from a much larger clone, this may be a read error. The genes are TRBV28 and TRBJ2-2; maybe TRBD1 (6 bases). The CDR3 runs 13 residues. Trimming cost V 6 bases and J 2 bases, with 7 bases left between them. Germline CDR1 MDHEN, CDR2 SYDVKM. As DNA, the CDR3 is TGTGCCAGCAGGGACAGTAACACCGGGGAGCTGTTTTTT. Its protein product is CASRDSNTGELFF. The full variable domain, rest sourced from reference TRBV28 and TRBJ2-2, is DVKVTQSSRYLVKRTGEKVFLECVQDMDHENMFWYRQDPGLGLRLIYFSYDVKMKEKGDIPEGYSVSREKKERFSLILESASTNQTSMYLCASRDSNTGELFFGEGSRLTVL.

This clonotype was detected only a few times. V and J are TRBV7-6 and TRBJ1-3; D gene uncertain. CDR1 is SGHVS, CDR2 FNYEAQ, per germline. The length of the CDR3 is 16 residues. V was trimmed by 5 bases and J by 0 bases, leaving 14 bases between them. The CDR3 sequence: CASSPGGSSSGNTIYF. In nucleotides, the CDR3 is TGTGCCAGCAGCCCCGGAGGAAGCAGCTCTGGAAACACCATATATTTT.

Comment on this clonotype: An end of the junction differs from the germline gene, which may be a read error. The gene calls are TRBV20-1 and TRBJ2-7; TRBD2 might be the D (6 bases). Per the germline V gene, CDR1 is DFQATT and CDR2 is SNEGSKA (reference sequence). This CDR3 has 12 amino acids. CDR3 protein: CSSRRDFYQQYF. The CDR3, as DNA: TGCAGTTCTAGGAGGGACTTCTACCAGCAGTACTTC.

The V call is TRBV7-2, the J call TRBJ2-3; 9 bases are shared with TRBD2. Germline assignment: CDR1 SGHTA and CDR2 FQGNSA. The CDR3 covers 15 residues. J was trimmed by 4 bases and V by 0 bases; bases with no gene match: 2. CDR3 DNA sequence: TGTGCCAGCAGCTTAGCTGCGGGAGGGCCAGATACGCAGTATTTT. Encoded protein: CASSLAAGGPDTQYF.

The count of this clonotype is one. One base away lies a much larger clone, so this may be a sequencing read error. The chain has TRBV20-1 and TRBJ1-4, with a tentative D call TRBD1 (5 bases). The CDR3 covers 13 residues. The germline gives CDR1 DFQATT, CDR2 SNEGSKA (reference sequence). Trimming took 6 bases from V and 9 from J, leaving 17 bases between them. This CDR3 reads CSAEKVGRQKLFF. The CDR3 bases are TGCAGTGCCGAGAAAGTGGGGCGGCAAAAACTGTTTTTT.

This clonotype has a count of ten or more. Here the CDR3 reads CASSPEQGGTDTQYF. In nucleotides, the CDR3 is TGTGCCAGCAGTCCGGAACAGGGAGGCACAGATACGCAGTATTTT. The V and J genes are TRBV28 and TRBJ2-3, with D perhaps matching TRBD1 (6 bases). Germline assignment: CDR1 MDHEN and CDR2 SYDVKM. The CDR3 is 15 residues long. V was trimmed by 5 bases and J by 1 base, leaving 13 bases between them.

Worth noting for this clonotype: A read error may be the cause here, since a much bigger clone is one base away. The CDR3 coding sequence is TGTGCCAGCAGCTTATCAGGAGCCTACGAGCAGTTCTTC. Amino acid sequence: CASSLSGAYEQFF. The chain recombines TRBV7-2 with TRBJ2-1; D uncertain. V shed 2 bases and J shed 10 bases, with 12 bases lying between them. The CDR3 is made up of 13 amino acids. Germline V lookup: CDR1 SGHTA, CDR2 FQGNSA.

This clonotype was observed at least ten times. V usage is TRBV18 and J usage is TRBJ2-7, with 7 bases that match TRBD1. The CDR3 covers 12 residues. Per the germline V gene, CDR1 is KGHSH and CDR2 is LQKENI. Germline trimming cut 6 bases from V and 4 bases from J; bases unmatched to any gene: 3. CDR3 bases: TGTGCCAGCTCGTCGGGACAGTACGAGCAGTACTTC. Protein sequence: CASSSGQYEQYF.

This clonotype has at least ten counts. This chain links TRBV20-1 with TRBJ2-3; 9 nucleotides line up with TRBD1. CDR3 length: 13 residues. Unmatched junction bases numbered 0, after V lost 1 base and J lost 4 bases. The germline CDR1 and CDR2 sequences are DFQATT and SNEGSKA (reference sequence). The CDR3 nucleotides read TGCAGTGCTAGAGGACAGGGGGCAGATACGCAGTATTTT. Amino acids: CSARGQGADTQYF.

A note on this clonotype: A read error is possible here, since a much larger clone lies one base away. The V gene is TRBV6-6, the J gene TRBJ2-3; the D gene is possibly TRBD2 (5 bases). The CDR3 sequence is 13 residues long. CDR1 is MNHNY and CDR2 is SVGAGI in the germline V gene (reference sequence). V was cut by 7 bases and J by 11 bases, with 19 bases left in between. CDR3 in amino acids: CASIPGLDLMQYF. CDR3 bases: TGTGCCAGCATCCCCGGACTTGACTTGATGCAGTATTTT.

This clonotype showed up just a few times. V is TRBV4-1 and J is TRBJ2-7, with D perhaps TRBD2 (6 bases). Trimming pared 4 bases from V and 2 bases from J, leaving 15 bases between. This CDR3 spans 15 amino acids. In germline, CDR1 is MGHRA, CDR2 YSYEKL. The CDR3 spells CASSPAGSYAYEQYF. The CDR3 DNA reads as TGCGCCAGCAGCCCCGCGGGATCCTATGCCTACGAGCAGTACTTC.

This clonotype was seen at least ten times. This chain connects TRBV2 to TRBJ2-5, with no clear D. The V gene lost 6 bases and the J gene lost 5 bases, with 7 bases spanning the gap. CDR3 length equals 11 residues. Germline assignment: CDR1 SNHLY and CDR2 FYNNEI. CDR3 residues: CASSQMETQYF. Written as DNA, the CDR3 is TGTGCCAGCAGCCAAATGGAGACCCAGTACTTC.

Only a few counts were recorded for this clonotype. This chain links TRBV24-1 with TRBJ2-3; D might be TRBD1 or TRBD2, each matching 5 bases. Trimming took 0 bases from V and 5 from J, leaving 14 bases between them. Per germline, CDR1 KGHDR and CDR2 SFDVKD. The CDR3 length is 16 residues. CDR3 sequence: CATSDLRRAGGDTQYF. DNA for the CDR3: TGTGCCACCAGTGATTTGCGCAGGGCGGGTGGAGATACGCAGTATTTT.

As for this clonotype: This may be a read error: a much more frequent sequence differs by one nucleotide. V and J are TRBV28 and TRBJ2-5; D is ambiguous. Germline V gene lookup returns CDR1 MDHEN and CDR2 SYDVKM. This CDR3 is built from 13 residues. The chain's CDR3 is CASGLDGLETQYF. The CDR3 DNA follows: TGTGCCAGCGGTTTAGACGGGCTAGAGACCCAGTACTTC.

This clonotype turned up a few times. The V gene is TRBV12-3 or TRBV12-4, the J gene TRBJ2-7, with a tentative D call TRBD1 (5 bases). Trimming shortened V by 3 bases and J by 5 bases, and 17 bases separated the two germline ends. This CDR3 spans 15 amino acids. The CDR3 protein is CASSFFGQGLHEQYF. Here the CDR3 DNA reads TGTGCCAGCAGTTTTTTTGGGCAGGGCTTGCACGAGCAGTACTTC.

This clonotype was seen ten or more times. The chain carries TRBV20-1 and TRBJ2-5; D uncertain. The V gene's germline CDR1 is DFQATT and CDR2 SNEGSKA (reference sequence). The CDR3 consists of 10 residues. The V and J ends lost 4 bases and 5 bases respectively, with 5 bases between them. The DNA for the CDR3 is TGCAGTGCTATGAGGGAGACCCAGTACTTC. This codes for CSAMRETQYF.

Points on this clonotype: It may be a read error: a sequence one base away is much more abundant. The genes are TRBV7-2 and TRBJ2-2; a possible D gene is TRBD1 (5 bases). Germline V gives CDR1 SGHTA, CDR2 FQGNSA. The CDR3 loop spans 14 amino acids. CDR3 in amino acids: CASGLGPNTGELFF. In DNA, the CDR3 is TGTGCCAGCGGCTTGGGGCCAAACACCGGGGAGCTGTTTTTT.

The CDR3 sequence is CARSPPGDEQYF. For the CDR3, the DNA is TGTGCCAGAAGCCCTCCTGGCGACGAGCAGTACTTC. This chain links TRBV6-5 with TRBJ2-7; D is undetermined. V lost 9 bases, J lost 5 bases, and 14 bases lay in between. CDR1 is MNHEY and CDR2 is SVGAGI in the germline V gene. This CDR3 spans 12 amino acids.

Remarks on this clonotype: A read error may explain this, as a much larger clone is one base away. The J gene is TRBJ2-1, the V gene TRBV6-1, with TRBD2 matching over 10 bases. The CDR3 loop spans 14 amino acids. Germline V CDR1 and CDR2: MNHNS, SASEGT. V shed 3 bases and J 9 bases; nucleotides not matched to a gene: 5. In DNA, the CDR3 is TGTGCCAGCAGTGAGAGCGGGAGGGCCGGTGAGCAGTTCTTC. This codes for CASSESGRAGEQFF.

Of note for this clonotype: Given a much more abundant clone one base away, this may be a read error. The chain has TRBV20-1 and TRBJ2-3; tentatively, D is TRBD2 (6 bases). Looked up from germline, CDR1 is DFQATT and CDR2 is SNEGSKA (reference sequence). V was cut by 5 bases and J by 6 bases, with 21 bases left in between. The CDR3 totals 15 residues. CDR3: CSASTRGASRDTQYF. The CDR3 coding sequence is TGCAGTGCTTCGACTAGAGGGGCCTCCCGGGATACGCAGTATTTT.